The T cell receptor (beta chain) described here comes from a study of TIL therapy for anti-PD-1-resistant metastatic lung cancer (dated by TCRdb to the early 2020s). Regarding the complete study: Enrolled patients had a median age of about 53 years (range about 38-80) and a median tumor PD-L1 proportion score of around 6%. The cohort was predominantly lung adenocarcinoma, with a handful of EGFR-mutant and two ALK-rearranged tumors, and half of patients were current or former smokers. Across the cohort, whole-exome sequencing showed a median non-synonymous tumor mutation burden of less than 1.7 mutations per megabase. Tumor and peripheral blood T cell receptor beta sequencing was used to track clonotypes across tumor, expanded TIL product and serial blood samples. Study-wide conclusions, independent of this receptor: Because the cohort was highly selected, with more treatment-naive, never-smoker and oncogene-addicted patients than is typical, generalizability is limited. The study protocol defined all tumor marker inferences as exploratory. Clonal turnover during TIL culture was high, and many clones enriched in the product were not detected in the baseline tumor, suggesting clonal contraction rather than faithful expansion. Higher clonality and lower diversity were observed in expanded TIL cultures than in baseline intratumoral T cells (median clonality around 5.7% vs 31%, p < 0.0001).

The immunoSEQ v3 hsTCRB kit was used to amplify TCR beta CDR3 regions from genomic DNA through bias-controlled multiplex PCR. TCR libraries were sequenced on an Illumina NextSeq 500 to 1.5 million to 2 million read pairs for survey level or roughly 4.5-6.5 million for deep level. The authors' analysis ran thus. V, D and J genes were assigned, non-productive sequences were removed, and clonality was reported by immunoSEQ Analyzer software. Repertoires of infused TIL and blood were compared using productive Simpson clonality and the Morisita overlap index of productive TRB rearrangements. TCRdb took this table from immuneACCESS and kept in-frame rearrangements with V and J called. Such tables lack part of the clones; where checked against another copy, unresolved V genes explain under half of the gap, and the rest is unexplained. That table gives V, J and clone size, and the DNA gave D and trimming. The sample has roughly 50,000 clones on record, around 64% of them singletons. The top ten constitute 5.6% of the sample.

Trimming removed 2 bases from V and 5 bases from J, leaving 7 bases between the germline ends. Measured from the cysteine to the phenylalanine, the CDR3 is 12 residues long. Only the CDR3 DNA is retained, 36 bases long and in frame from the first base. The germline V gene specifies MDHEN as CDR1 and SYDVKM as CDR2. This clone was recorded a few times. Its antigen is still unknown. No base-level quality is on record; no much larger clone is a single base apart. The time point label for this specimen denotes: pre-treatment sample, taken before nivolumab and TIL therapy. The baseline tumor samples were excised metastases, mostly pleural nodules or supraclavicular lymph nodes, taken from the same resection that was used to grow TIL. Tumors were harvested prior to any PD-1/PD-L1 blockade, after which nivolumab was administered to patients, and lymphodepletion, expanded TIL infusion and IL-2 were given to patients who progressed. Adults with stage 4 NSCLC were enrolled in a dual-center phase I trial from October 2017 to early 2020. Samples were obtained from a single-arm, open-label phase I trial in which tumor-infiltrating lymphocyte therapy with nivolumab was evaluated in advanced non-small cell lung cancer. Portions of each resected tumor were snap-frozen in liquid nitrogen and stored at -80 °C. Tumor regions of interest were selected on H&E sections using laser-capture macrodissection, ground into approximately 16 mg aliquots, and extracted using Qiagen Allprep kits.

This TCR derives from a person between 25 and 80 years old with non-small cell lung cancer. The V gene is TRBV28 and the J gene is TRBJ2-7, with no D gene named confidently. This specimen was tumor tissue, taken at baseline. This receptor carries the CDR3 CASSLNPNEQYF. The DNA reads TGTGCCAGCAGTTTAAACCCTAACGAGCAGTACTTC. Where the CDR3 stops, the reference TRBV28 and TRBJ2-7 genes take over; the full variable domain is DVKVTQSSRYLVKRTGEKVFLECVQDMDHENMFWYRQDPGLGLRLIYFSYDVKMKEKGDIPEGYSVSREKKERFSLILESASTNQTSMYLCASSLNPNEQYFGPGTRLTVT.